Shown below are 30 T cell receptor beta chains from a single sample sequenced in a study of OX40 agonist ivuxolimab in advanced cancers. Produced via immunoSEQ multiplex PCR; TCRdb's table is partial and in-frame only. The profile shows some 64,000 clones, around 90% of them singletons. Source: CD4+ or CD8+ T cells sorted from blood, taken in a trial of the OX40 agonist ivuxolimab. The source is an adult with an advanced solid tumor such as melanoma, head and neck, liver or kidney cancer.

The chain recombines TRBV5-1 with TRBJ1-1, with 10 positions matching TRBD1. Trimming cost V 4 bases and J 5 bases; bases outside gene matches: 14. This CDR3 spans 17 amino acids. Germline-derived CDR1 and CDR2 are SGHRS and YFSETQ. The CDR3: CASSGRDRGHGQTEAFF. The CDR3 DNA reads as TGCGCCAGCAGCGGCCGGGACAGGGGTCATGGACAAACTGAAGCTTTCTTT.

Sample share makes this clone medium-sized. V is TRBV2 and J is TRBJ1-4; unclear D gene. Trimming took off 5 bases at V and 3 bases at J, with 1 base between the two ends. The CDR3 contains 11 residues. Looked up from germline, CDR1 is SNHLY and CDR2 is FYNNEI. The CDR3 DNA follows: TGTGCCAGCAGTTCTAATGAAAAACTGTTTTTT. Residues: CASSSNEKLFF.

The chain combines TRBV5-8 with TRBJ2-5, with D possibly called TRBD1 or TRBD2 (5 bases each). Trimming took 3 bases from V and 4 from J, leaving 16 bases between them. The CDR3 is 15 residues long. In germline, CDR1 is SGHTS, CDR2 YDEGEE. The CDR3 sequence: CASSWGTRPGETQYF. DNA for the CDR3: TGTGCCAGCAGCTGGGGGACGCGGCCGGGAGAGACCCAGTACTTC. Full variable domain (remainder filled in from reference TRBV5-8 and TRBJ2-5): EAGVTQSPTHLIKTRGQQATLRCSPISGHTSVYWYQQALGLGLQFLLWYDEGEERNRGNFPPRFSGRQFPNYSSELNVNALELEDSALYLCASSWGTRPGETQYFGPGTRLLVL.

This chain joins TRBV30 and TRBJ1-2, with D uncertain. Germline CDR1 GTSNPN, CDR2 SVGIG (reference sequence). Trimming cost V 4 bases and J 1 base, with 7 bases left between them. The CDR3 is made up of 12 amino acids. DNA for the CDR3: TGTGCCTGGAAACCACTTAACTATGGCTACACCTTC. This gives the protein CAWKPLNYGYTF. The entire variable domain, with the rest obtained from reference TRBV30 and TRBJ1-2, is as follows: SQTIHQWPATLVQPVGSPLSLECTVEGTSNPNLYWYRQAAGRGLQLLFYSVGIGQISSEVPQNLSASRPQDRQFILSSKKLLLSDSGFYLCAWKPLNYGYTFGSGTRLTVV.

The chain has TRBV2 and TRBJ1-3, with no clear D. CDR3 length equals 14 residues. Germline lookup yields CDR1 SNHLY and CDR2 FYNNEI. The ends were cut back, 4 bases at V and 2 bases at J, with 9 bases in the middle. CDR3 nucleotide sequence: TGTGCCAGCAGTGTAATCAGTACTGGAAACACCATATATTTT. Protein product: CASSVISTGNTIYF.

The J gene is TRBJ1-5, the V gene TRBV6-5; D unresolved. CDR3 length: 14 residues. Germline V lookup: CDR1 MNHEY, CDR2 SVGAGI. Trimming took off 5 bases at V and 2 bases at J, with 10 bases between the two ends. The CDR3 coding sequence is TGTGCCAGCAGTCGGACGAGGGGCAATCAGCCCCAGCATTTT. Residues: CASSRTRGNQPQHF.

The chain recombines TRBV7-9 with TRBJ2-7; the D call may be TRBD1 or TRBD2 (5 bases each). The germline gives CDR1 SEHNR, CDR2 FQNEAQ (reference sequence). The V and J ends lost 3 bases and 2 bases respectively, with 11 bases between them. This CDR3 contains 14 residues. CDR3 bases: TGTGCCAGCAGCTTGGGGGACGGAGCCTACGAGCAGTACTTC. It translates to CASSLGDGAYEQYF.

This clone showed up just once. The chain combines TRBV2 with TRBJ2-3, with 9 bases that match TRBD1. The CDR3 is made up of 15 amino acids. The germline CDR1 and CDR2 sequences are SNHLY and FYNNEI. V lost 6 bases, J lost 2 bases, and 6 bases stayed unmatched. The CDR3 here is CASSPGQGYTDTQYF. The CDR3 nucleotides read TGTGCCAGCAGCCCGGGACAGGGCTACACAGATACGCAGTATTTT.

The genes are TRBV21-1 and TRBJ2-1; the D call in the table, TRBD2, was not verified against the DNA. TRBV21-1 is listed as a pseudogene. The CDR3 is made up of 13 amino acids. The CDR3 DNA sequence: TGTGCCAGGGGACTCTCCAGGATCGATGAGCAGTTCTTC. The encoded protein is CARGLSRIDEQFF.

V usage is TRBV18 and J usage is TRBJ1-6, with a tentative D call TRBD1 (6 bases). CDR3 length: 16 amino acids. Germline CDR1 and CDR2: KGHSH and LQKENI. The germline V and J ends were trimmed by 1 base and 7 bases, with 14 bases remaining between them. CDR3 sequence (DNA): TGTGCCAGCTCACCACGGGGGGCAGGGGAGAATTCACCCCTCCACTTT. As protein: CASSPRGAGENSPLHF. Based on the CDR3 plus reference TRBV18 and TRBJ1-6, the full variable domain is NAGVMQNPRHLVRRRGQEARLRCSPMKGHSHVYWYRQLPEEGLKFMVYLQKENIIDESGMPKERFSAEFPKEGPSILRIQQVVRGDSAAYFCASSPRGAGENSPLHFGNGTRLTVT.

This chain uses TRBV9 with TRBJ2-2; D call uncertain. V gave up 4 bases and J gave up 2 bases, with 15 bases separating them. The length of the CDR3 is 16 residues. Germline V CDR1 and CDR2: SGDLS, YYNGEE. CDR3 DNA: TGTGCCAGCAGCATTAACTCTCTCGGAAACACCGGGGAGCTGTTTTTT. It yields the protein CASSINSLGNTGELFF.

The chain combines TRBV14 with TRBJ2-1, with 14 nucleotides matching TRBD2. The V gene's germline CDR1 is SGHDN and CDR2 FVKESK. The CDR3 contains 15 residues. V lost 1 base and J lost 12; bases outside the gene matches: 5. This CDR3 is CASSQGLAGGPRQFF. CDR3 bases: TGTGCCAGCAGCCAAGGACTAGCGGGGGGGCCTAGGCAGTTCTTC.

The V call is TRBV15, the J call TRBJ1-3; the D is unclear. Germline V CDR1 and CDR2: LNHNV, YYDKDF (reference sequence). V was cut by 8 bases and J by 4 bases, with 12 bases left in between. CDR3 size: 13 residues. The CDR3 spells CATAHRVGNTIYF. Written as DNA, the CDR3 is TGTGCCACCGCCCATAGGGTCGGAAACACCATATATTTT.

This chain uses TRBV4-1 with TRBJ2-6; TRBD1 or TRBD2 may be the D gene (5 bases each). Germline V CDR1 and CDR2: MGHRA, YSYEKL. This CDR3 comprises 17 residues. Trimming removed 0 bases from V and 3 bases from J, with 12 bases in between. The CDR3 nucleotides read TGCGCCAGCAGCCAAGATTTGAGGGGTCTTGGGGCCAACGTCCTGACTTTC. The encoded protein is CASSQDLRGLGANVLTF.

This CDR3 is CATTRMGLHEAFF. CDR3 nucleotide sequence: TGTGCCACCACCCGGATGGGATTACATGAAGCTTTCTTT. This chain joins TRBV6-5 and TRBJ1-1; D is uncertain. Between the trimmed V and J ends, which lost 10 bases and 7 bases, there was a span of 19 bases. Germline V gene lookup returns CDR1 MNHEY and CDR2 SVGAGI. The length of the CDR3 is 13 residues.

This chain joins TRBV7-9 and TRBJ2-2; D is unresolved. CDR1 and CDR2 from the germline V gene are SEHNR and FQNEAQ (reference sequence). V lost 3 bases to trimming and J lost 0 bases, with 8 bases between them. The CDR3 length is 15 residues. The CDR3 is CASSLEPTNTGELFF. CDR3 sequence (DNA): TGTGCCAGCAGCTTGGAACCGACGAACACCGGGGAGCTGTTTTTT.

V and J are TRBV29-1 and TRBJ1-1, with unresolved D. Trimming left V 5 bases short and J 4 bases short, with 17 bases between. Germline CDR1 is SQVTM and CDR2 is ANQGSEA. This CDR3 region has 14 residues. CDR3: CSVSMAVRVTEAFF. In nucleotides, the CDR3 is TGCAGCGTTAGTATGGCGGTAAGAGTCACTGAAGCTTTCTTT.

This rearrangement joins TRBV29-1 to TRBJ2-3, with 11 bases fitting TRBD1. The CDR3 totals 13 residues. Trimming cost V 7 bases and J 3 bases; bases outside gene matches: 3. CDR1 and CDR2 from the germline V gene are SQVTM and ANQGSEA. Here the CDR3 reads CSAGTGGTDTQYF. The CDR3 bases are TGCAGCGCCGGGACAGGGGGAACAGATACGCAGTATTTT.

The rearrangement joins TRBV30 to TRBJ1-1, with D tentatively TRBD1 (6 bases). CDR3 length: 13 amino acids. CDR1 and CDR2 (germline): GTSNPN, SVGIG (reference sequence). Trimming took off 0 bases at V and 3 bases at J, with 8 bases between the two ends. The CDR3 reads CAWSVGGDTEAFF. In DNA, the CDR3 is TGTGCCTGGAGTGTAGGGGGGGACACTGAAGCTTTCTTT. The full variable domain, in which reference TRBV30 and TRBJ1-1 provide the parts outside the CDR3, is SQTIHQWPATLVQPVGSPLSLECTVEGTSNPNLYWYRQAAGRGLQLLFYSVGIGQISSEVPQNLSASRPQDRQFILSSKKLLLSDSGFYLCAWSVGGDTEAFFGQGTRLTVV.

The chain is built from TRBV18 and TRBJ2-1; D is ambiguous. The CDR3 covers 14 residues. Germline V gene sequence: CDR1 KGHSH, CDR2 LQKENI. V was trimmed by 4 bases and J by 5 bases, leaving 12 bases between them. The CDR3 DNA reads TGTGCCAGCTCACTCTATAGAAACGACAATGAGCAGTTCTTC. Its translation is CASSLYRNDNEQFF.

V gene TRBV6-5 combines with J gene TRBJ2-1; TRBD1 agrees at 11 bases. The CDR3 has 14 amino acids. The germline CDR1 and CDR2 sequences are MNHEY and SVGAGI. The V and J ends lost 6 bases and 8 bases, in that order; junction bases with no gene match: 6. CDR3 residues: CASSRTGGGHEQFF. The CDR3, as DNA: TGTGCCAGCAGCCGGACAGGGGGCGGCCATGAGCAGTTCTTC.

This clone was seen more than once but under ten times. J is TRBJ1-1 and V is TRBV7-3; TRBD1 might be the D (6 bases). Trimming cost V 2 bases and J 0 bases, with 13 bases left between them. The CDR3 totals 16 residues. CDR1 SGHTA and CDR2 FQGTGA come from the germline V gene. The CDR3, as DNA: TGTGCCAGCAGCTTAGTTGGGGGCGCCATGAACACTGAAGCTTTCTTT. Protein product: CASSLVGGAMNTEAFF.

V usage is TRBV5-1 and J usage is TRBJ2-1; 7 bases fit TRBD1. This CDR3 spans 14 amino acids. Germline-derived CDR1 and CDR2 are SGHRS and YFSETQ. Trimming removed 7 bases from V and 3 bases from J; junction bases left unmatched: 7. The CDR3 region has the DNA TGCGCCAGCTTCACCGGGACAGACTACAATGAGCAGTTCTTC. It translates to CASFTGTDYNEQFF.

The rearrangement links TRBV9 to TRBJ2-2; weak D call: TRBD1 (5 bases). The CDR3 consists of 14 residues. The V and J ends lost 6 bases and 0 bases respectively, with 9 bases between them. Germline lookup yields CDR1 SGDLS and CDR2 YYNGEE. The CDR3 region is CASMGPANTGELFF. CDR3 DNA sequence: TGTGCCAGCATGGGGCCAGCGAACACCGGGGAGCTGTTTTTT.

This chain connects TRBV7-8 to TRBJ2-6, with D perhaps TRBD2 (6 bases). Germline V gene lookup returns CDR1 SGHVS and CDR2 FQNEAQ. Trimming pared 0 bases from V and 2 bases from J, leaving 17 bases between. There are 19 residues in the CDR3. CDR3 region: CASSLARAGRNTGANVLTF. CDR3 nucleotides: TGTGCCAGCAGCTTAGCGCGGGCAGGGAGGAATACTGGGGCCAACGTCCTGACTTTC.

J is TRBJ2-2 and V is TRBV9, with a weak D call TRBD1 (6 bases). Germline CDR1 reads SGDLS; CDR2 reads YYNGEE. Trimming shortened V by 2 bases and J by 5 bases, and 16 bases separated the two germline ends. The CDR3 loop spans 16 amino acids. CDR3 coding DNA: TGTGCCAGCAGCGTCAAGGGGGTTGCGGAAACCGGGGAGCTGTTTTTT. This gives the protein CASSVKGVAETGELFF.

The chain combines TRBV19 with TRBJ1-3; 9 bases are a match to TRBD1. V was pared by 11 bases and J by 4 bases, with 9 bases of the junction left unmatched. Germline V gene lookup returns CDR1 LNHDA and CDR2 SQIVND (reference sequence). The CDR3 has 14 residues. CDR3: CAERRDRVGNTIYF. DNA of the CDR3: TGTGCCGAACGAAGGGACAGGGTCGGAAACACCATATATTTT.

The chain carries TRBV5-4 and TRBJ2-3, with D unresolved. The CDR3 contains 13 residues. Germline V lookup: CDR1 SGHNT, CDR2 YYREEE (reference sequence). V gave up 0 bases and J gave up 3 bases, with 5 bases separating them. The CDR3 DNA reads TGTGCCAGCAGCTTGGTTCGGACAGATACGCAGTATTTT. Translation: CASSLVRTDTQYF.

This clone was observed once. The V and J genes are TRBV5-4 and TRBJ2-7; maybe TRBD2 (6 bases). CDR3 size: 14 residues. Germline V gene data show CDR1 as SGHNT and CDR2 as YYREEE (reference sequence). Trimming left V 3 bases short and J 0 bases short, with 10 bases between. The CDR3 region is CASSSRDGSYEQYF. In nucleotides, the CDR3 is TGTGCCAGCAGCTCGCGGGACGGCTCCTACGAGCAGTACTTC.

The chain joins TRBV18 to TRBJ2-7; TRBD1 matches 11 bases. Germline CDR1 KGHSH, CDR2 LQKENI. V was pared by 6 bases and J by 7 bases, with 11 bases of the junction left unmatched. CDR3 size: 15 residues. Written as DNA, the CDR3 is TGTGCCAGCTCCCTCCCCGGGACAGGGGGTACTGAGCAGTACTTC. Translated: CASSLPGTGGTEQYF.